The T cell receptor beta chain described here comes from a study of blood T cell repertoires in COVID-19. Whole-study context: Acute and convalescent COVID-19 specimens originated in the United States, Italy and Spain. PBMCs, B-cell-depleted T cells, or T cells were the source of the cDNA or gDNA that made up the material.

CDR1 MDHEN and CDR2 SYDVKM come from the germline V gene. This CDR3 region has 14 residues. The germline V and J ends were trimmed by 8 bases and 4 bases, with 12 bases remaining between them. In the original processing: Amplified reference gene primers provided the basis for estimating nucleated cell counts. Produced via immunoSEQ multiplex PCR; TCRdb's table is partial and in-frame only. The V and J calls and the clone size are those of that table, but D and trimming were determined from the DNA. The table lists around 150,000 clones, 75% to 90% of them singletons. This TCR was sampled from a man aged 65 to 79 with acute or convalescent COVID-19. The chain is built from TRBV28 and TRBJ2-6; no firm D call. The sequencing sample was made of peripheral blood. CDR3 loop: CASLPGLGANVLTF. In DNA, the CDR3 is TGTGCCAGCCTACCGGGTTTGGGGGCCAACGTCCTGACTTTC.